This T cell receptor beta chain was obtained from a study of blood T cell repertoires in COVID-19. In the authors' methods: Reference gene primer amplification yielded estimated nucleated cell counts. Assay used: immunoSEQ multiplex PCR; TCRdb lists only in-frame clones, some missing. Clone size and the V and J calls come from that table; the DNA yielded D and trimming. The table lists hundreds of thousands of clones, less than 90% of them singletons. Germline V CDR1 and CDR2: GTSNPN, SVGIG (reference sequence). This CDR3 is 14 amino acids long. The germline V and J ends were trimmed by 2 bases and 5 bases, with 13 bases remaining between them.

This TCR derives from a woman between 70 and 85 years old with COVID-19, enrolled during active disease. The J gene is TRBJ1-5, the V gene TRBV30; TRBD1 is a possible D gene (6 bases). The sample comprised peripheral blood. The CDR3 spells CAWSRAGAYQPQHF. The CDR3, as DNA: TGTGCCTGGAGTCGGGCAGGGGCCTATCAGCCCCAGCATTTT.